The 6 T cell receptor beta chains below were found in one sample sequenced in a study of tumor-infiltrating lymphocytes in primary liver carcinoma. A primer in the constant region served to generate TCR beta cDNA from approximately 500 ng of total RNA. Libraries of TCR beta came from three nested multiplex PCR rounds with slightly modified ARM-PCR. Rounds one and two of PCR, each of 10 cycles, were primed with TRBV1-TRBV30 forward primers and a C-beta reverse primer. MiXCR, run by TCRdb on the multiplex PCR reads, gives a single entry per CDR3 protein. The repertoire holds 300,000 to 400,000 distinct CDR3 sequences, with approximately 65% as singletons. RNA isolated from unsorted whole blood supplied the blood RNA, with germline DNA also extracted. The sequencing input was peripheral blood. These receptors originate from a middle-aged man with primary liver carcinoma and hepatitis B virus infection.

Points on this clonotype: Germline and junction disagree at one end, which may indicate a read error. The genes are TRBV11-3 and TRBJ2-1; 9 positions match TRBD1. CDR3 length: 15 residues. Germline V lookup: CDR1 SGHNT, CDR2 YENEEA. CDR3 protein: CATSLAGTGYNQQFF. The CDR3, as DNA: TGTGCCACCAGCTTAGCCGGGACAGGGTACAATCAGCAGTTCTTC.

A word on this clonotype: A read error may account for a junction end that differs from germline. The chain joins TRBV7-9 to TRBJ2-5; no firm D call. CDR3 length equals 12 residues. The germline V gene encodes CDR1 SEHNR and CDR2 FQNEAQ (reference sequence). CDR3 region: CVSSLLGISAYF. In DNA form, the CDR3 reads TGTGTCAGCAGCCTCCTGGGAATTTCCGCGTACTTC. The full variable domain, in which reference TRBV7-9 and TRBJ2-5 provide the parts outside the CDR3, is DTGVSQNPRHKITKRGQNVTFRCDPISEHNRLYWYRQTLGQGPEFLTYFQNEAQLEKSRLLSDRFSAERPKGSFSTLEIQRTEQGDSAMYLCVSSLLGISAYFGPGTRLLVL.

Details on this clonotype: A clone one base away is much larger, so this may be a read error. V and J are TRBV4-1 and TRBJ2-5, with 8 bases lining up with TRBD2. This CDR3 is built from 17 residues. Germline loops: CDR1 MGHRA, CDR2 YSYEKL. V dropped 0 bases and J dropped 5; count of bases not matched to a gene: 11. Here the CDR3 DNA reads TGCGCCAGCAGCCAAGACCCGGGGGGGGGCTTATTTGAGACCCAGTACTTC. It is translated as CASSQDPGGGLFETQYF.

This clonotype was recorded at least ten times. J is TRBJ1-1 and V is TRBV10-2, with a weak D call TRBD1 (5 bases). The CDR3 loop spans 15 amino acids. The V and J ends lost 5 bases and 3 bases respectively, with 16 bases between them. Germline CDR1 reads WSHSY; CDR2 reads SAAADI. CDR3 amino acids: CASSLQRAGDTEAFF. The CDR3 DNA follows: TGCGCCAGCAGTCTACAGCGAGCGGGGGACACTGAAGCTTTCTTT.

The gene calls are TRBV6-2 or TRBV6-3 and TRBJ2-7, with D tentatively TRBD2 (5 bases). Per the germline V gene, CDR1 is MNHEY and CDR2 is SVGEGT. This CDR3 has 13 residues. Trimming took off 2 bases at V and 4 bases at J, with 9 bases between the two ends. The CDR3 region has the DNA TGTGCCAGCAGTTACGGGTCGGGATACGAGCAGTACTTC. This encodes CASSYGSGYEQYF.

A note on this clonotype: A much larger clone sits a single nucleotide away, making a read error possible. V gene TRBV15 combines with J gene TRBJ1-1; D is undetermined. This CDR3 is 14 amino acids long. CDR1 is LNHNV, CDR2 YYDKDF, per germline (reference sequence). The CDR3 loop reads CATSEPGLNTETFF. CDR3 in DNA: TGTGCCACCAGCGAACCGGGTCTGAACACTGAAACTTTCTTT.